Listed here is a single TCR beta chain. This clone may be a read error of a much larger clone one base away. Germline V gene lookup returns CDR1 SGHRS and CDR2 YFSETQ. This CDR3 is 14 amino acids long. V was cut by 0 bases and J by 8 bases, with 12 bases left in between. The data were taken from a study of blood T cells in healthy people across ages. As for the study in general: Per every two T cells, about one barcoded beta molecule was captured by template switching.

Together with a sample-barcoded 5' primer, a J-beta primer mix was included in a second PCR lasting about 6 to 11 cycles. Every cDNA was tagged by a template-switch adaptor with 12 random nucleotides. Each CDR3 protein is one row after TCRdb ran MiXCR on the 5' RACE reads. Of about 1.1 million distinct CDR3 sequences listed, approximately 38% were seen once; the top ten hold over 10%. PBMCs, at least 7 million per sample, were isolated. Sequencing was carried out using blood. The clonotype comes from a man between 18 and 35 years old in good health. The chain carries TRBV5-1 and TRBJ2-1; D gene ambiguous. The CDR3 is CASSLESIKDEQFF. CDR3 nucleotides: TGCGCCAGCAGCTTGGAGTCGATAAAGGATGAGCAGTTCTTC.